This is a list of T cell receptor beta chains from one sample in a study of T-cell memory formation after mild COVID-19. TCRdb recomputed calls from the 5' RACE reads with MiXCR, one row per CDR3 protein. Of about 47,000 distinct CDR3 sequences detected, less than 9.5% appear once; the ten largest clones hold about 10%. Specimen: PBMCs or a T cell subset sorted from them (not recorded which). Receptors originate from an adult woman who had mild COVID-19 (a few samples of this study predate the infection). Cell type and time point are not known. The CDR3 runs from the conserved cysteine through the conserved F or W. The D gene is left open where the match is weak. Not all rows give a size; the values are once, few, many and, for expanded clones, a class.

J: TRBJ1-2
size: -
V: TRBV11-3
D: -
CDR3: CASSLAVGSYGYTF
DNA: TGTGCCAGCAGCTTAGCTGTGGGGAGCTATGGCTACACCTTC

J: TRBJ2-7
size: few
V: TRBV5-1
D: TRBD1
CDR3: CASSLGRDRVDEQYF
DNA: TGCGCCAGCAGCTTGGGCCGGGACAGGGTGGACGAGCAGTACTTC

J: TRBJ2-2
size: few
V: TRBV7-9
D: -
CDR3: CASSLGHTGELFF
DNA: TGTGCCAGCAGCTTAGGACACACCGGGGAGCTGTTTTTT

J: TRBJ2-4
size: -
V: TRBV3-1
D: -
CDR3: CASSQGGRTAKNIQYF
DNA: TGTGCCAGCAGCCAGGGGGGGCGAACGGCCAAAAACATTCAGTACTTC

J: TRBJ2-1
size: few
V: TRBV20-1
D: -
CDR3: CSAAGQSSYNEQFF
DNA: TGCAGTGCTGCGGGGCAATCCTCCTACAATGAGCAGTTCTTC

J: TRBJ2-1
size: -
V: TRBV4-1
D: -
CDR3: CASSQVVGTGYNEQFF
DNA: TGCGCCAGCAGCCAAGTGGTCGGGACGGGGTATAATGAGCAGTTCTTC

J: TRBJ2-7
size: many
V: TRBV20-1
D: TRBD1
CDR3: CSASAGTGLEEQYF
DNA: TGCAGTGCTAGTGCCGGGACAGGGTTGGAGGAGCAGTACTTC

J: TRBJ1-5
size: few
V: TRBV20-1
D: -
CDR3: CSARVESRTVNQPQHF
DNA: TGCAGTGCTAGAGTCGAGAGTAGGACAGTTAATCAGCCCCAGCATTTT

J: TRBJ2-3
size: many
V: TRBV7-2
D: TRBD2
CDR3: CASSSQITSGNTDTQYF
DNA: TGTGCCAGCAGCTCGCAGATTACTAGCGGGAACACAGATACGCAGTATTTT

J: TRBJ2-1
size: -
V: TRBV20-1
D: TRBD2
CDR3: CSLRPSGRINEQFF
DNA: TGCAGTTTGAGGCCTAGCGGGCGGATCAATGAGCAGTTCTTC

J: TRBJ1-1
size: many
V: TRBV11-2
D: -
CDR3: CASSLRALEAFF
DNA: TGTGCCAGCAGCTTAAGGGCCCTTGAAGCTTTCTTT

J: TRBJ2-7
size: few
V: TRBV5-1
D: TRBD1
CDR3: CASSPPGQGSEQYF
DNA: TGCGCCAGCAGCCCTCCCGGACAGGGCTCCGAGCAGTACTTC

J: TRBJ2-5
size: many
V: TRBV7-2
D: -
CDR3: CASSSGGLEETQYF
DNA: TGTGCCAGCAGCTCCGGGGGTTTGGAAGAGACCCAGTACTTC

J: TRBJ2-1
size: -
V: TRBV9
D: TRBD2
CDR3: CASSVLPLAGYNEQFF
DNA: TGTGCCAGCAGCGTATTGCCCCTAGCGGGTTACAATGAGCAGTTCTTC

J: TRBJ1-5
size: -
V: TRBV29-1
D: TRBD1
CDR3: CSVRTGEQPQHF
DNA: TGCAGCGTTAGGACAGGGGAACAGCCCCAGCATTTT

J: TRBJ1-3
size: -
V: TRBV6-1
D: -
CDR3: CASSGQNSGNTIYF
DNA: TGTGCCAGCAGCGGACAGAACTCTGGAAACACCATATATTTT

J: TRBJ2-1
size: few
V: TRBV5-1
D: TRBD2
CDR3: CASSEETIAGAGNEQFF
DNA: TGCGCCAGCAGTGAAGAGACCATAGCGGGAGCTGGAAATGAGCAGTTCTTC

J: TRBJ2-3
size: many
V: TRBV6-1
D: TRBD2
CDR3: CASSSGLAGGDTQYF
DNA: TGTGCCAGCAGCAGTGGACTAGCGGGAGGAGATACGCAGTATTTT

J: TRBJ2-3
size: few
V: TRBV15
D: -
CDR3: CATSRDAVSDTQYF
DNA: TGTGCCACCAGCAGAGACGCGGTTTCCGATACGCAGTATTTT

J: TRBJ2-3
size: -
V: TRBV7-9
D: TRBD1
CDR3: CASSIDRGRNTQYF
DNA: TGTGCCAGCAGCATCGACAGGGGGAGAAATACGCAGTATTTT

J: TRBJ2-7
size: -
V: TRBV7-9
D: -
CDR3: CASSTETEPTYEQYF
DNA: TGTGCCAGCAGCACAGAGACAGAACCTACCTACGAGCAGTACTTC

J: TRBJ2-7
size: few
V: TRBV20-1
D: TRBD1
CDR3: CSALLPGQGAYEQYF
DNA: TGCAGTGCTCTCCTTCCGGGACAGGGGGCCTACGAGCAGTACTTC

J: TRBJ1-4
size: -
V: TRBV5-1
D: -
CDR3: CASSFQGLNEKLFF
DNA: TGCGCCAGCAGCTTTCAGGGACTAAATGAAAAACTGTTTTTT

J: TRBJ2-1
size: -
V: TRBV7-2
D: -
CDR3: CASSPLWGGASYNEQFF
DNA: TGTGCCAGCAGCCCCCTTTGGGGGGGGGCGAGCTACAATGAGCAGTTCTTC

J: TRBJ2-5
size: many
V: TRBV5-5
D: TRBD1
CDR3: CASSGGQGETQYF
DNA: TGTGCCAGCAGCGGTGGACAGGGAGAGACCCAGTACTTC

J: TRBJ2-7
size: few
V: TRBV3-1
D: -
CDR3: CASSHPLARDEQYF
DNA: TGTGCCAGCAGCCATCCCTTGGCAAGGGACGAGCAGTACTTC

J: TRBJ2-1
size: medium-sized
V: TRBV20-1
D: TRBD1
CDR3: CSARYRGRSDEQFF
DNA: TGCAGTGCTAGGTACAGGGGGCGCAGCGATGAGCAGTTCTTC

J: TRBJ2-1
size: many
V: TRBV5-1
D: TRBD2
CDR3: CASSPGLVEEQFF
DNA: TGCGCCAGCAGCCCTGGACTAGTCGAGGAGCAGTTCTTC

J: TRBJ2-7
size: many
V: TRBV4-2
D: -
CDR3: CASSQERDQLEQYF
DNA: TGTGCCAGCAGCCAAGAGCGGGACCAACTCGAGCAGTACTTC

J: TRBJ2-3
size: few
V: TRBV7-2
D: -
CDR3: CASSPPTDTQYF
DNA: TGTGCCAGCAGCCCCCCCACAGATACGCAGTATTTT

J: TRBJ2-2
size: many
V: TRBV27
D: -
CDR3: CASSFPTGGELFF
DNA: TGTGCCAGCAGTTTCCCAACCGGCGGGGAGCTGTTTTTT

J: TRBJ1-5
size: -
V: TRBV5-1
D: -
CDR3: CASSLMMDQPQHF
DNA: TGCGCCAGCAGCTTGATGATGGATCAGCCCCAGCATTTT

J: TRBJ1-1
size: -
V: TRBV6-5
D: -
CDR3: CASSYHPGPGLEAFF
DNA: TGTGCCAGCAGTTACCATCCGGGTCCCGGGCTTGAAGCTTTCTTT

J: TRBJ2-3
size: many
V: TRBV3-1
D: -
CDR3: CASSQVGGRVDTQYF
DNA: TGTGCCAGCAGCCAAGTCGGGGGTCGGGTGGATACGCAGTATTTT

J: TRBJ2-3
size: -
V: TRBV7-3
D: -
CDR3: CASSRANTDTQYF
DNA: TGTGCCAGCAGCAGGGCTAACACAGATACGCAGTATTTT

J: TRBJ2-1
size: many
V: TRBV5-1
D: -
CDR3: CASSLGQANNEQFF
DNA: TGCGCCAGCAGCTTGGGGCAGGCTAACAATGAGCAGTTCTTC

J: TRBJ1-2
size: few
V: TRBV3-1
D: -
CDR3: CASSQVGSYGYTF
DNA: TGTGCCAGCAGCCAAGTGGGTAGCTATGGCTACACCTTC

J: TRBJ1-2
size: many
V: TRBV7-3
D: -
CDR3: CASSLGAADGYTF
DNA: TGTGCCAGCAGCCTGGGGGCGGCGGATGGCTACACCTTC

J: TRBJ1-1
size: many
V: TRBV18
D: -
CDR3: CASSPPGGGTEAFF
DNA: TGTGCCAGCTCACCACCCGGGGGGGGCACTGAAGCTTTCTTT

J: TRBJ1-5
size: many
V: TRBV28
D: -
CDR3: CASTLGLQGSQPQHF
DNA: TGTGCCAGCACCTTAGGATTGCAGGGGAGTCAGCCCCAGCATTTT

J: TRBJ2-7
size: -
V: TRBV5-1
D: -
CDR3: CASSSRDTYEQYF
DNA: TGCGCCAGCAGCTCCCGGGATACCTACGAGCAGTACTTC

J: TRBJ2-1
size: many
V: TRBV4-1
D: TRBD2
CDR3: CASSHTRTSGGDNEQFF
DNA: TGCGCCAGCAGCCACACGCGGACTAGCGGGGGGGACAATGAGCAGTTCTTC

J: TRBJ1-1
size: many
V: TRBV20-1
D: -
CDR3: CSARKDTEAFF
DNA: TGCAGTGCTAGGAAGGACACTGAAGCTTTCTTT

J: TRBJ2-3
size: many
V: TRBV24-1
D: -
CDR3: CATSSWRDTQYF
DNA: TGTGCCACCAGTAGCTGGCGTGATACGCAGTATTTT

J: TRBJ2-3
size: -
V: TRBV20-1
D: -
CDR3: CSARDTSTDTQYF
DNA: TGCAGTGCTAGAGACACTAGCACAGATACGCAGTATTTT

J: TRBJ2-7
size: few
V: TRBV10-3
D: TRBD2
CDR3: CAISRKLASYEQYF
DNA: TGTGCCATCAGTCGTAAACTAGCGTCCTACGAGCAGTACTTC

J: TRBJ1-2
size: few
V: TRBV4-2
D: TRBD1
CDR3: CASSLQGQGNGYTF
DNA: TGTGCCAGCAGCCTACAGGGACAGGGGAATGGCTACACCTTC

J: TRBJ2-2
size: many
V: TRBV20-1
D: TRBD2
CDR3: CSARSGGNTGELFF
DNA: TGCAGTGCTAGAAGCGGGGGAAACACCGGGGAGCTGTTTTTT

J: TRBJ1-5
size: few
V: TRBV18
D: -
CDR3: CASSPPVGSGTGNQPQHF
DNA: TGTGCCAGCTCACCACCGGTAGGCTCCGGGACGGGCAATCAGCCCCAGCATTTT

J: TRBJ2-5
size: once
V: TRBV5-1
D: -
CDR3: CASSLALQAAGETQYF
DNA: TGCGCCAGCAGCTTGGCCCTGCAGGCGGCCGGGGAGACCCAGTACTTC

J: TRBJ1-6
size: -
V: TRBV7-3
D: -
CDR3: CASSLTSGMFPLHF
DNA: TGTGCCAGCAGCTTAACTTCGGGAATGTTTCCCCTCCACTTT

J: TRBJ1-1
size: few
V: TRBV2
D: TRBD1
CDR3: CASRAGQGRGVPEAFF
DNA: TGTGCCAGCAGGGCAGGACAGGGAAGAGGTGTCCCTGAAGCTTTCTTT

J: TRBJ1-5
size: -
V: TRBV7-2
D: -
CDR3: CASSLSYSNQPQHF
DNA: TGTGCCAGCAGCTTGAGTTATAGCAATCAGCCACAGCATTTT